This TCR beta chain was retrieved from a study of PD-L1 blockade in urothelial cancer. In the study overall: Blood was subjected to analysis at 3 weeks (second dose) and 6 weeks following treatment start. Blood samples had a median of approximately 150,000 T cells, roughly 83,000 unique TCRs, and clonality more than 0.075.

The time point is: pretreatment peripheral blood. Sampling of each patient yielded between 1 and 8 specimens, collected pretreatment and on-treatment. CDR3 size: 15 residues. The junction had 6 bases not matched to a gene; V was cut back by 3 bases and J by 6 bases. Looked up from germline, CDR1 is LNHNV and CDR2 is YYDKDF (reference sequence). Spiking each PCR with synthetic TCR analog templates was performed. Sequencing was performed with immunoSEQ multiplex PCR; in TCRdb, only in-frame clones are kept and a portion is missing. Among around 70,000 clones listed, 85% to 90% were seen once. The rearrangement links TRBV15 to TRBJ1-4; 8 nucleotides line up with TRBD1. The input for sequencing was PBMCs, taken around atezolizumab (anti-PD-L1) treatment. The receptor comes from a man between 70 and 80 years old with urothelial cancer. The CDR3 sequence is CATSSRGRWDEKLFF. CDR3 nucleotides: TGTGCCACCAGCAGCAGGGGGCGGTGGGATGAAAAACTGTTTTTT.